The source of this T cell receptor beta chain is a study of shared clonotypes between healthy human individuals. Comments on this clone: Antigen specificity is unknown.

Clones were sequenced by immunoSEQ multiplex PCR, and TCRdb holds only the in-frame ones, with some missing. There are a few hundred thousand clones in the sample; 97% occur only once, and around 0.06% lies in the top ten. Study results and caveats: Limitation of the genetic and exposure-history diversity represented came from the few donors. The authors expected sequencing depth to affect clonotype sharing among donors.

The donor population consisted of healthy HIV-negative adults with no recent acute infections or vaccinations. Sequencing input: naive CD4+ T cells sorted from blood. Stated subset: CD45RA+ positively selected. The source is a woman in her 30s in good health.

As DNA, the CDR3 is TGTGCCAGCAGCTTAGCGCAGGGGTTTTACTACGAGCAGTACTTC. Protein: CASSLAQGFYYEQYF. This chain links TRBV11-1 with TRBJ2-7; possible D gene TRBD1, 6 bases. Deletions cut 0 bases from V and 3 bases from J, with 12 bases between. The germline V gene encodes CDR1 SGHAT and CDR2 FQDESV (reference sequence). The CDR3 is made up of 15 amino acids.